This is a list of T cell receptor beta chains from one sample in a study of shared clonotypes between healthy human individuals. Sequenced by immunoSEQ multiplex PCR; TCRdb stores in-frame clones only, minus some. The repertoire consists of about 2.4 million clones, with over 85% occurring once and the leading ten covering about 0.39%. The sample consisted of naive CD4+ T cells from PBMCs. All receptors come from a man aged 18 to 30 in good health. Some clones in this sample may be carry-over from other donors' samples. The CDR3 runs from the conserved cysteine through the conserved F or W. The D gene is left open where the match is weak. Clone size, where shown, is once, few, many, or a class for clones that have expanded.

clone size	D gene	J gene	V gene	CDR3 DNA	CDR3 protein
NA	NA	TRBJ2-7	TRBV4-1	TGCGCCAGCAGCCAAGAAGATTACGTCTTCGGGCAGTACTTC	CASSQEDYVFGQYF
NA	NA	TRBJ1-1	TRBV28	TGTGCCAGCTCCCTACCGGGTCCGGTGACTGAAGCTTTCTTT	CASSLPGPVTEAFF
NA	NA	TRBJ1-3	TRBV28	TGTGCCAGCAGGAAAGGACCGGCCCTTAACACCATATATTTT	CASRKGPALNTIYF
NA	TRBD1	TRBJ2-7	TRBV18	TGTGCCAGCTCACCACGTCAGGGGGCGCCTGGCGAGCAGTACTTC	CASSPRQGAPGEQYF
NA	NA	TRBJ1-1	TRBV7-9	TGTGCCAGCAGCTTACCCATGAACACTGAAGCTTTCTTT	CASSLPMNTEAFF
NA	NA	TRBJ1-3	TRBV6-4	TGTGCCAGCAGTGACGAGGTCGCCTCTGGAAACACCATATATTTT	CASSDEVASGNTIYF
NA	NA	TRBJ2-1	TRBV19	TGTGCCAGTAGTATAGAGAGGTACAATGAGCAGTTCTTC	CASSIERYNEQFF
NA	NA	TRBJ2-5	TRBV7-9	TGTGCCAGCAGCCGAAGCGGGCAGCAAGAGACCCAGTACTTC	CASSRSGQQETQYF
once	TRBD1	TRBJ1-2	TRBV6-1	TGTGCCAGCAGTAAGGGACAGGGAACCTATGGCTACACCTTC	CASSKGQGTYGYTF
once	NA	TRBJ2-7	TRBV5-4	TGTGCCAGCAGCTTTTTAGGCTCCTACGAGCAGTACTTC	CASSFLGSYEQYF
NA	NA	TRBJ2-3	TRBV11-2	TGTGCCAGCAGCTTTAACAGGGCAGATACGCAGTATTTT	CASSFNRADTQYF
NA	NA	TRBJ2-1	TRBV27	TGTGCCAGCAGTGAATACAATGAGCAGTTCTTC	CASSEYNEQFF
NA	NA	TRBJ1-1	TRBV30	TGTGCCTGGAGTGCAGGACGGGGGGGTACTGAAGCTTTCTTT	CAWSAGRGGTEAFF
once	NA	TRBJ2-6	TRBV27	TGTGCCAGCAGTTCCCTGGGCTCTGGGGCCAACGTCCTGACTTTC	CASSSLGSGANVLTF
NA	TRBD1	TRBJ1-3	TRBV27	TGTGCCAGCAGCAGACAGGGCGACTCTGGAAACACCATATATTTT	CASSRQGDSGNTIYF
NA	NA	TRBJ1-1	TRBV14	TGTGCCAGCAGCCAAAAAACTGAGGCCCGGGGGCGTCTGGACACTGAAGCTTTCTTT	CASSQKTEARGRLDTEAFF
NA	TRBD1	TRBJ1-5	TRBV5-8	TGTGCCAGCAGCACGATAAGACAGGGTTTGAGAAATCAGCCCCAGCATTTT	CASSTIRQGLRNQPQHF
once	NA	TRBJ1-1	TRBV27	TGTGCCAGCACAAGTACCCCTCGACGGGGGGCTTTCTTT	CASTSTPRRGAFF
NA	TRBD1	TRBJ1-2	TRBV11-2	TGTGCCAGCAGCTACCCTAGATACAGGGGAGGCTACACCTTC	CASSYPRYRGGYTF
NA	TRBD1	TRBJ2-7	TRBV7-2	TGTGCCAGCAGCTTAACAGGGGGAGGCTACGAGCAGTACTTC	CASSLTGGGYEQYF
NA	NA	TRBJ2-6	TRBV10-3	TGTGCCATCGCAGATCCTGGGGCCAACGTCCTGACTTTC	CAIADPGANVLTF
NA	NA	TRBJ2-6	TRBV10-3	TGTGCCATCAGTGAGTCGAGGGGTCCCGGAGCTGGGGCCAACGTCCTGACTTTC	CAISESRGPGAGANVLTF
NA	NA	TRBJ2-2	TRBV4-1	TGCGCCAGCAGCCAAGCTTCCGCGACAGCTACCGGGGAGCTGTTTTTT	CASSQASATATGELFF
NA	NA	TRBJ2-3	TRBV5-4	TGTGCCAGCAGCCACGGTGGCGGCCTCAGAGATACGCAGTATTTT	CASSHGGGLRDTQYF
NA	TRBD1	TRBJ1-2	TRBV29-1	TGCAGCTTTGGGGACAGCTTCTATGGCTACACCTTC	CSFGDSFYGYTF
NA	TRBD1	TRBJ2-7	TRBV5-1	TGCGCCAGCAGCACGGGGACAGGCCAGCAGTACTTC	CASSTGTGQQYF
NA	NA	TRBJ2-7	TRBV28	TGTGCCAGCAGGGGGCAGGGCGAGGTTTACGAGCAGTACTTC	CASRGQGEVYEQYF
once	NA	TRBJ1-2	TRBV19	TGTGCCAGTACCTTGGGGGTCCCGGCTTTCTATGGCTACACCTTC	CASTLGVPAFYGYTF
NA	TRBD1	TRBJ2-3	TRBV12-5	TGTGCTAGTGGTTTGGGCTACAGGGGATCCACAGATACGCAGTATTTT	CASGLGYRGSTDTQYF
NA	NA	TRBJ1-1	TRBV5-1	TGCGCCAGCAGCTTGTTCGGGAGGGACACTGAAGCTTTCTTT	CASSLFGRDTEAFF
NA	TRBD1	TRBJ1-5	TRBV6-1	TGTGCCAGCCACGGGACAGGGAGCAATCAGCCCCAGCATTTT	CASHGTGSNQPQHF
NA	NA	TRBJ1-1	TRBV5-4	TGTGCCAGCAGCACCTCAGGGATTGGGGCTTTCTTT	CASSTSGIGAFF
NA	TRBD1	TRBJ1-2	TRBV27	TGTGCCAGCAGCAAGGACGACAGGGTCATTCCCCATGGCTACACCTTC	CASSKDDRVIPHGYTF
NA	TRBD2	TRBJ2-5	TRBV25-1	TGTGCCAGCAGCTTAGCGGGAGGAGAGACCCAGTACTTC	CASSLAGGETQYF